Presented here are 11 T cell receptor beta chains from one specimen sequenced in a study of tumor and adjacent non-tumor tissue in lung cancer. This sample's RNA came from whole unsorted tissue. The normal lung tissue was taken more than 3 cm from the tumor edge. Three rounds of nested PCR, following a modified ARM-PCR protocol, produced the TCRbeta library. One entry per CDR3 protein results from TCRdb running MiXCR on the multiplex PCR reads. This table has 100,000 or so distinct CDR3 sequences, roughly 78% appearing once. Sequenced input: distant non-tumor lung tissue. The source is a man between 60 and 75 years old with small cell lung cancer.

The V gene is TRBV6-5, the J gene TRBJ2-2; a possible D gene is TRBD1 (5 bases). Per the germline V gene, CDR1 is MNHEY and CDR2 is SVGAGI. This CDR3 comprises 17 residues. Trimming took 2 bases from V and 8 from J, leaving 21 bases between them. The CDR3 spells CASSYPPHPSNRGELFF. CDR3 DNA sequence: TGTGCCAGCAGTTACCCCCCGCATCCAAGTAACAGGGGGGAGCTGTTTTTT.

The J gene is TRBJ1-2, the V gene TRBV11-2, with 9 bases identical to TRBD1. CDR3 length: 13 amino acids. Per the germline V gene, CDR1 is SGHAT and CDR2 is FQNNGV. Trimming took 3 bases from V and 7 from J; bases not matched to a gene: 3. The CDR3: CASSLDRGSGYTF. In DNA form, the CDR3 reads TGTGCCAGCAGCTTGGACAGGGGAAGTGGCTACACCTTC.

Remarks on this clonotype: A read error may account for a junction end that differs from germline. This chain links TRBV11-2 with TRBJ2-1, with D uncertain. The CDR3 contains 16 residues. Germline V lookup: CDR1 SGHAT, CDR2 FQNNGV. The CDR3 nucleotides read TGTGCCAGTAGCTTAGTTGCGCTGGCCACGGCCAATGAACAGTTCTTC. This translates into CASSLVALATANEQFF.

The chain combines TRBV7-9 with TRBJ2-5; 12 bases align to TRBD2. Germline CDR1 SEHNR, CDR2 FQNEAQ (reference sequence). This CDR3 spans 16 amino acids. V lost 5 bases and J lost 3; bases outside the gene matches: 7. CDR3 protein: CASSPGLAGWEETQYF. The CDR3 DNA is TGTGCCAGCAGCCCAGGACTAGCGGGATGGGAAGAGACCCAGTACTTC.

This clonotype has more than one count but fewer than ten. This sequence joins TRBV4-2 and TRBJ2-1; either TRBD1 or TRBD2 may supply D (5 bases each). Trimming left V 8 bases short and J 5 bases short, with 13 bases between. CDR3 length: 13 amino acids. CDR1 LGHNA and CDR2 YNFKEQ come from the germline V gene. This chain's CDR3 is CASGTSENNEQFF. In DNA form, the CDR3 reads TGTGCCAGCGGGACCAGCGAAAACAATGAGCAGTTCTTC.

This clonotype came up a few times. A junction boundary mismatches the germline segment, possibly from a read error. The chain couples TRBV11-2 to TRBJ2-2; 7 bases fit TRBD2. The germline V gene encodes CDR1 SGHAT and CDR2 FQNNGV. The CDR3 length is 14 residues. The CDR3 DNA reads as TGTGTCAGCAGTTTAGCGCGGGAGACGAGGGAGCTGTTTTTT. Its translation is CVSSLARETRELFF.

A note on this clonotype: The conserved final phenylalanine or tryptophan is absent from the CDR3, which likely points to a read error. The gene calls are TRBV30 and TRBJ2-3; 11 bases are shared with TRBD2. Germline V gene sequence: CDR1 GTSNPN, CDR2 SVGIG (reference sequence). Trimming removed 4 bases from V and 5 bases from J; junction bases left unmatched: 2. The CDR3 has 13 amino acids. CDR3 residues: CAWTSGRKDTQYS. Written as DNA, the CDR3 is TGTGCCTGGACTAGCGGGAGGAAAGATACGCAGTATTCT.

Regarding this clonotype: This may be a read error, as it is one base from a much larger clone. The chain links TRBV5-1 to TRBJ1-1; D ambiguous. The germline gives CDR1 SGHRS, CDR2 YFSETQ. This CDR3 has 16 residues. Trimming removed 0 bases from V and 3 bases from J, with 15 bases in between. The CDR3 is CASSLEPWGMDTEAFF. The CDR3 nucleotides are TGCGCCAGCAGCTTGGAACCTTGGGGTATGGACACTGAAGCTTTCTTT.

Concerning this clonotype itself: The junction does not match germline at one end; this may be a read error. J is TRBJ1-1 and V is TRBV30, with D maybe TRBD1 (5 bases). The CDR3 is made up of 14 amino acids. Germline assignment: CDR1 GTSNPN and CDR2 SVGIG (reference sequence). CDR3 nucleotide sequence: TGTGCGTGGAGTGACCAGGGCGGTTACACTGAAGCTTTCTTT. Amino acid sequence: CAWSDQGGYTEAFF. The whole variable domain, filled in from reference TRBV30 and TRBJ1-1, reads SQTIHQWPATLVQPVGSPLSLECTVEGTSNPNLYWYRQAAGRGLQLLFYSVGIGQISSEVPQNLSASRPQDRQFILSSKKLLLSDSGFYLCAWSDQGGYTEAFFGQGTRLTVV.

As for this clonotype: A junction end diverges from the germline sequence, so it may reflect a read error. This chain links TRBV12-3 or TRBV12-4 with TRBJ2-1, with D perhaps TRBD2 (6 bases). The CDR3 is 12 residues long. The CDR3 reads CPSMRGYNVQFF. The CDR3 bases are TGTCCCAGCATGCGGGGTTACAATGTGCAGTTCTTC.

Of note for this clonotype: This clone may be a read error of a much larger clone one base away. This chain joins TRBV5-1 and TRBJ2-1; TRBD1 matches at 8 bases. The CDR3 length is 16 residues. V trimming: 4 bases; J trimming: 5 bases; junction bases outside the gene matches: 11. Germline V lookup: CDR1 SGHRS, CDR2 YFSETQ. CDR3 DNA sequence: TGCGCCAGCAGCGAAGTACCGGGACAGGTGAACAATGAGCAGTTCTTC. It codes for CASSEVPGQVNNEQFF.